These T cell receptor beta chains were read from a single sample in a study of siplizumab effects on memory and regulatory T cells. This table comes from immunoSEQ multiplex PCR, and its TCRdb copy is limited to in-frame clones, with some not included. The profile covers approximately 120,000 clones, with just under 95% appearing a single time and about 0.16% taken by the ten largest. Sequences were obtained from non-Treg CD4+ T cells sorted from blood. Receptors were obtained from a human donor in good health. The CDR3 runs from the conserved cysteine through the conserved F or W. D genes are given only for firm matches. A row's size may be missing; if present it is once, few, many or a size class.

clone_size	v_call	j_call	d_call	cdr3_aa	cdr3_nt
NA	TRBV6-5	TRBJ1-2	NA	CASSYTGFNYGYTF	TGTGCCAGCAGTTATACGGGTTTCAACTATGGCTACACCTTC
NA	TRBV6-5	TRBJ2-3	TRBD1	CASRRGTGIDTQYF	TGTGCCAGCAGACGTGGGACAGGGATAGATACGCAGTATTTT
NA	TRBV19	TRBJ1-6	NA	CASSAEEDSPLHF	TGTGCCAGTAGTGCTGAAGAGGATTCACCCCTCCACTTT
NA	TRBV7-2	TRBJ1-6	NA	CASSLVEGVLFSPLHF	TGTGCCAGCAGCTTAGTCGAGGGGGTACTTTTTTCACCCCTCCACTTT
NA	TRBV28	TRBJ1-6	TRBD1	CASKGGTGGGRDNSPLHF	TGTGCCAGCAAAGGTGGGACAGGGGGCGGGCGGGATAATTCACCCCTCCACTTT
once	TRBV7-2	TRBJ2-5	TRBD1	CASSLLKLDRGRETQYF	TGTGCCAGCAGCTTATTAAAACTGGACAGGGGGCGAGAGACCCAGTACTTC
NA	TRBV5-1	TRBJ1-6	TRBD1	CASGGDSYNSPLHF	TGCGCCAGTGGGGGGGACAGCTATAATTCACCCCTCCACTTT
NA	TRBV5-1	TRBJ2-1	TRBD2	CASTGLAGVYNEQFF	TGCGCCAGCACCGGACTAGCGGGAGTCTACAATGAGCAGTTCTTC
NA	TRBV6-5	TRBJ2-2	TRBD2	CASSYLSGGAAGELFF	TGTGCCAGCAGTTATTTGAGCGGGGGGGCCGCCGGAGAGCTGTTTTTT
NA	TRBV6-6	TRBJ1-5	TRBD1	CAARDRENQPQHF	TGTGCCGCCCGGGACAGGGAGAATCAGCCCCAGCATTTT
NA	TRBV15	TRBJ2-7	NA	CATSRDRTYEQYF	TGTGCCACCAGCAGAGACAGAACCTACGAGCAGTACTTC
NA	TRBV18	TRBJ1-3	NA	CASSPVGSNTIYF	TGTGCCAGCTCACCGGTTGGCTCAAACACCATATATTTT
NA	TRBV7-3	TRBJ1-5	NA	CASSLTRDKPQHF	TGTGCCAGCAGCTTAACCAGGGACAAGCCCCAGCATTTT
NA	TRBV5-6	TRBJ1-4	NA	CASSLGQGVEKLFF	TGTGCCAGCAGCTTAGGGCAGGGTGTTGAAAAACTGTTTTTT
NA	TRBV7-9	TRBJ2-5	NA	CASSPQETQYF	TGTGCCAGCAGCCCACAAGAGACCCAGTACTTC
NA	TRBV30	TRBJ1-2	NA	CAWSEGPGGYTF	TGTGCCTGGAGTGAGGGCCCGGGGGGCTACACCTTC
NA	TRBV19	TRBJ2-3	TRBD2	CASSQAGGTDTQYF	TGTGCCAGCTCTCAAGCGGGGGGCACAGATACGCAGTATTTT
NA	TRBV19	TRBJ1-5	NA	CASRGVNSNQPQHF	TGTGCCAGTAGAGGGGTCAATAGCAATCAGCCCCAGCATTTT
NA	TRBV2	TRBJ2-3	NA	CASGRGGTDTQYF	TGTGCCAGCGGGAGGGGGGGCACAGATACGCAGTATTTT
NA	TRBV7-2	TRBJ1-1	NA	CASSFGSNTEAFF	TGTGCCAGCAGCTTTGGCAGTAACACTGAAGCTTTCTTT
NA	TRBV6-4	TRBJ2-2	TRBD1	CASSAGTGNTGELFF	TGTGCCAGCAGTGCTGGGACAGGGAACACCGGGGAGCTGTTTTTT
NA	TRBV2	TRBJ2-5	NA	CASNLVSQETQYF	TGTGCCAGCAACCTGGTCAGCCAAGAGACCCAGTACTTC
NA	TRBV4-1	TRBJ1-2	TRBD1	CASSHPPGQVYGYTF	TGCGCCAGCAGCCACCCCCCGGGACAGGTATATGGCTACACCTTC
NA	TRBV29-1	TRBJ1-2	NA	CSVDSLDRSYYGYTF	TGCAGCGTTGATAGTTTGGACAGATCCTACTATGGCTACACCTTC
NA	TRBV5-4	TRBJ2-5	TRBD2	CASSLALAGGQETQYF	TGTGCCAGCAGCTTGGCACTAGCGGGGGGCCAAGAGACCCAGTACTTC
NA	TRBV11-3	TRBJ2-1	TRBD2	CASGLSGGYNEQFF	TGTGCCAGCGGTTTAAGCGGGGGTTACAATGAGCAGTTCTTC
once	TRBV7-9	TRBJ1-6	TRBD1	CASSSTAGTGLRSPLHF	TGTGCCAGCAGCTCCACCGCTGGGACAGGGCTTCGTTCACCCCTCCACTTT
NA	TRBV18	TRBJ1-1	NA	CASSRSSGGTEAFF	TGTGCCAGCTCCCGGTCCTCGGGCGGCACTGAAGCTTTCTTT